What follows describes a single T cell receptor (beta chain). These data originate in a study of blood T cell repertoires in COVID-19. Study-wide context: Both acute and convalescent COVID-19 samples were obtained from the United States, Italy and Spain. Sources were T cells, B-cell-depleted T cells, or PBMCs; the material itself was cDNA or gDNA.

This CDR3 comprises 16 residues. Germline lookup yields CDR1 SGHVS and CDR2 FQNEAQ. The V gene lost 1 base and the J gene lost 3 bases, with 13 bases spanning the gap. Under the authors' procedure: Reference gene primer amplification in the assay estimated nucleated cell counts. Profiling relied on immunoSEQ multiplex PCR, and the TCRdb table lists in-frame clones only, not all of them. V and J calls and clone size come straight from that table; D and trimming were deduced from the DNA. The sample includes fewer than 250,000 clones, approximately 90% of them seen just once. V and J are TRBV7-8 and TRBJ1-5; D remains unclear. The sample taken for sequencing was peripheral blood. The clonotype comes from a human donor in a cohort sampled during active COVID-19. The chain's CDR3 is CASSLESVPYNQPQHF. In nucleotides, the CDR3 is TGTGCCAGCAGCTTAGAGAGTGTCCCCTACAATCAGCCCCAGCATTTT.